These 11 T cell receptor beta chains originate from one sample sequenced in a study of tumor and adjacent non-tumor tissue in lung cancer listed by TCRdb under 2018. RNA was isolated from bulk, unsorted tissue, and RNA quality was assessed with a NanoDrop ND-1000 and an Agilent 2100. The protocol used for the library was multiplex PCR. Sequencing instrument: Illumina HiSeq 2500. TCRbeta libraries were built by three rounds of nested PCR using primers (Table S4), following protocols modified from ARM-PCR. In TCRdb, the public reads were trimmed at Q25 with fastp and aligned with MiXCR, with productive beta chains retained. Each record represents a unique CDR3 protein, reported with the most common genes and DNA among its rows. The sample has tens of thousands of distinct CDR3 sequences on record, roughly 80% of them singletons. About an eighth of the sample comes from the top ten. The sequencing sample was made of lung tumor tissue. The receptors originated from a woman aged 45-60 years with non-small cell lung cancer.

Of note for this clonotype: Compared with germline, one end of the junction differs, possibly owing to a read error. The chain carries TRBV20-1 and TRBJ2-1, with TRBD1 matching 9 bases. CDR3 length: 13 residues. The germline gives CDR1 DFQATT, CDR2 SNEGSKA (reference sequence). The CDR3 region has the DNA TGCAATGCTCCCCTGGACAGGGGTGATGAGCAGTTCTTC. As protein: CNAPLDRGDEQFF.

This chain uses TRBV4-1 with TRBJ2-3; the match to TRBD1 covers 7 bases. CDR1 is MGHRA, CDR2 YSYEKL, per germline. The CDR3 sequence is 20 residues long. Trimming cost V 0 bases and J 10 bases; bases outside gene matches: 25. The CDR3 DNA is TGCGCCAGCAGCCAAGACGCCCCCCGGCCTAGAGGGGGCCGAGAGGGTTCGCAGTATTTT. Its protein product is CASSQDAPRPRGGREGSQYF.

A few counts support this clonotype. The conserved phenylalanine or tryptophan is not found at the CDR3 terminus, so this likely reflects a read error. V usage is TRBV20-1 and J usage is TRBJ1-2, with D uncertain. Trimming took 3 bases from V and 11 from J, leaving 10 bases between them. This CDR3 spans 10 amino acids. Germline-derived CDR1 and CDR2 are DFQATT and SNEGSKA (reference sequence). This CDR3 is CSASVRGYTS. The CDR3 DNA sequence: TGCAGTGCTAGCGTCCGTGGTTACACCTCC.

This clonotype occurred a few times. The junction departs from germline at one end; a sequencing error may be responsible. The chain couples TRBV4-1 to TRBJ2-3; D call uncertain. This CDR3 contains 14 residues. The germline CDR1 and CDR2 sequences are MGHRA and YSYEKL. CDR3 loop: CANSQARRTDTQYF. DNA for the CDR3: TGCGCCAACAGCCAAGCTAGGCGGACAGATACGCAGTATTTT.

Comments on this clonotype: One junction end disagrees with the germline gene, perhaps due to a read error. The chain has TRBV7-9 and TRBJ1-2; possible D gene TRBD1, 6 bases. CDR3 length equals 14 residues. Germline CDR1 reads SEHNR; CDR2 reads FQNEAQ (reference sequence). This chain's CDR3 is CATSRDTQSYGYTF. Written as DNA, the CDR3 is TGTGCCACCAGCCGGGACACTCAAAGCTATGGCTACACCTTC.

A remark on this clonotype: Germline and junction disagree at one end, which may indicate a read error. The chain joins TRBV6-5 to TRBJ2-7; the D gene is possibly TRBD1 (5 bases). From germline, CDR1 is MNHEY and CDR2 SVGAGI. The CDR3 runs 14 residues. The CDR3 region has the DNA TGTGCTAGCAGTTACAGGAAGGGCGGATACGAGCAGTACTTC. Protein sequence: CASSYRKGGYEQYF.

Turning to this clonotype: Since the CDR3 does not end with the conserved phenylalanine or tryptophan, this likely comes from a read error. The chain joins TRBV20-1 to TRBJ1-6; D unclear. CDR1 is DFQATT and CDR2 is SNEGSKA in the germline V gene (reference sequence). V dropped 4 bases and J dropped 7 bases, with 14 bases sitting between them. This CDR3 has 14 residues. The CDR3 loop is CSATTPGRNSPLHN. The CDR3 nucleotides read TGCAGTGCTACCACCCCGGGTCGGAATTCACCCCTCCACAAT.

This clonotype showed up just once. The junction and the germline gene differ at one end; a read error may be behind it. The chain has TRBV6-1 and TRBJ2-5; 7 bases are shared with TRBD2. Germline CDR1 MNHNS, CDR2 SASEGT. CDR3 length: 16 amino acids. CDR3 nucleotide sequence: TGTGCCAGCACCCAAACGCGGGGGATCCGAACGGAGAGCCAGTACTTC. Encoded protein: CASTQTRGIRTESQYF.

Notes on this clonotype: A read error may produce the germline difference seen at one junction end. The chain uses TRBV12-3 or TRBV12-4 and TRBJ1-1, with a weak D call TRBD1 (5 bases). There are 15 residues in the CDR3. The CDR3 nucleotides are TGTGCCAGCAGCGGGGGGTTGCTGTCGAGCACTGAAGCTCTCTTT. Residues: CASSGGLLSSTEALF.

Ten or more counts support this clonotype. A much larger clone differs by one base, so this may be a read error. V and J are TRBV20-1 and TRBJ2-7, with 7 bases aligning to TRBD1. The length of the CDR3 is 12 residues. V shed 4 bases, J shed 4 bases, and the junction held 4 bases outside the gene matches. Germline V CDR1 and CDR2: DFQATT, SNEGSKA (reference sequence). CDR3 sequence: CSAMGQRYEQYF. The CDR3, as DNA: TGCAGTGCTATGGGACAGCGGTACGAGCAGTACTTC.

In this sample, this clonotype turned up once. Since no conserved phenylalanine or tryptophan closes the CDR3, a read error is the likely cause. The rearrangement uses TRBV20-1 and TRBJ2-1; D ambiguous. The CDR3 consists of 11 residues. Germline V gene lookup returns CDR1 DFQATT and CDR2 SNEGSKA (reference sequence). V shed 7 bases and J shed 13 bases, with 17 bases lying between them. This CDR3 is CSVPVGNLQFI. The CDR3 DNA follows: TGCAGTGTTCCCGTTGGGAACCTCCAGTTCATC.